These T cell receptor beta chains were read from a single sample in a study of radiotherapy plus CTLA-4 blockade in lung cancer. Measured with immunoSEQ multiplex PCR; TCRdb has only the in-frame clones, and not every one. The sample has around 80,000 clones; 74% are singletons. The sample was peripheral blood, taken from a patient treated with radiotherapy plus ipilimumab. The receptors were sampled from a human donor with non-small cell lung cancer whose response to radiotherapy plus ipilimumab could not be evaluated. The CDR3 runs from the conserved cysteine through the conserved F or W. D genes are given only for firm matches. Part of the rows lack a size; the others show once, few, many or a class for expanded clones.

clone_size j_call cdr3_length d_call v_call cdr3_aa cdr3_nt
. TRBJ1-2 15 . TRBV19 CASSIITDTHYGYTF TGTGCCAGTAGTATAATAACCGACACCCACTATGGCTACACCTTC
. TRBJ1-1 14 TRBD1 TRBV15 CATSRTGSDTEAFF TGTGCCACCAGCCGGACAGGCTCGGACACTGAAGCTTTCTTT
. TRBJ1-1 16 TRBD1 TRBV27 CASSLPGTGGEAEAFF TGTGCCAGCAGTCTCCCCGGGACAGGGGGCGAGGCTGAAGCTTTCTTT
. TRBJ1-1 14 . TRBV5-1 CASSLGRSNTEAFF TGCGCCAGCAGCTTAGGCAGGTCGAACACTGAAGCTTTCTTT
. TRBJ2-1 12 . TRBV7-2 CASSLGGPGTFF TGTGCCAGCAGCTTAGGGGGTCCCGGGACTTTCTTC
. TRBJ2-3 15 TRBD2 TRBV7-6 CASSLGAGWTDTQYF TGTGCCAGCAGCTTGGGAGCGGGGTGGACAGATACGCAGTATTTT
. TRBJ2-7 13 TRBD2 TRBV6-5 CASSYMGGDEQYF TGTGCCAGCAGTTACATGGGAGGGGACGAGCAGTACTTC
few TRBJ1-1 14 . TRBV5-5 CASSPTEFNTEAFF TGTGCCAGCAGCCCGACAGAATTTAACACTGAAGCTTTCTTT
. TRBJ2-5 15 . TRBV11-3 CASSPLGQFQETQYF TGTGCCAGCAGCCCCCTCGGACAGTTTCAAGAGACCCAGTACTTC
medium-sized TRBJ2-5 14 . TRBV7-7 CASSLQGSVETQYF TGTGCCAGCAGCCTTCAGGGGTCGGTAGAGACCCAGTACTTC
. TRBJ2-7 14 TRBD1 TRBV27 CASSFGTGLYEQYF TGTGCCAGCAGTTTTGGGACAGGGCTGTACGAGCAGTACTTC
few TRBJ1-3 13 . TRBV5-5 CARITGPANTIYF TGTGCCAGGATAACAGGCCCTGCTAACACCATATATTTT
. TRBJ1-1 14 . TRBV14 CASSPPRLTAGAFF TGTGCCAGCAGCCCCCCTAGACTGACGGCCGGAGCTTTCTTT
. TRBJ1-1 13 . TRBV11-3 CASSLDPGTEAFF TGTGCCAGCAGCTTAGATCCGGGGACTGAAGCTTTCTTT
few TRBJ1-1 13 . TRBV19 CASSTGQNTEAFF TGTGCCAGTAGTACCGGACAGAACACTGAAGCTTTCTTT
. TRBJ2-1 15 TRBD2 TRBV4-1 CASSQASGRKNEQFF TGCGCCAGCAGCCAAGCTAGCGGGAGGAAAAATGAGCAGTTCTTC
. TRBJ2-1 15 . TRBV10-3 CAISEGRGPYNEQFF TGTGCCATCAGTGAGGGGCGGGGGCCCTACAATGAGCAGTTCTTC
. TRBJ1-5 13 . TRBV11-2 CASSLVQNQPQHF TGTGCCAGCAGCTTGGTACAGAATCAGCCCCAGCATTTT
. TRBJ1-3 14 . TRBV9 CASSVAGSGNTIYF TGTGCCAGCAGCGTAGCAGGGTCTGGAAACACCATATATTTT
few TRBJ1-2 12 TRBD1 TRBV7-9 CASSIQGDGYTF TGTGCCAGCAGCATTCAGGGGGATGGCTACACCTTC
. TRBJ2-2 15 . TRBV7-2 CASSLMTGNTGELFF TGTGCCAGCAGCTTAATGACAGGGAACACCGGGGAGCTGTTTTTT
. TRBJ2-4 15 . TRBV5-1 CASSPWGVGKNIQYF TGCGCCAGCAGCCCCTGGGGGGTGGGCAAAAACATTCAGTACTTC
. TRBJ2-3 16 TRBD1 TRBV5-1 CASTKTGGVRTDTQYF TGCGCCAGCACCAAGACAGGGGGCGTTCGGACAGATACGCAGTATTTT
once TRBJ1-4 18 . TRBV9 CASSARSLTERGNEKLFF TGTGCCAGCAGCGCGAGATCACTCACAGAGAGGGGGAATGAAAAACTGTTTTTT
once TRBJ2-2 16 TRBD1 TRBV5-1 CASRRTGGVVDGELFF TGCGCCAGCAGGAGGACAGGGGGCGTCGTAGACGGGGAGCTGTTTTTT
once TRBJ2-7 14 TRBD1 TRBV5-1 CASRRTGAGYEQYF TGCGCCAGCCGAAGGACAGGGGCAGGGTACGAGCAGTACTTC
. TRBJ2-5 13 . TRBV7-9 CASTISGQETQYF TGTGCCAGCACCATTAGCGGACAAGAGACCCAGTACTTC
. TRBJ2-5 18 TRBD2 TRBV5-1 CASSLGLAGGWDQETQYF TGCGCCAGCAGCTTGGGACTAGCGGGAGGCTGGGACCAAGAGACCCAGTACTTC
few TRBJ1-2 15 . TRBV7-9 CASSLGGQAGYGYTF TGTGCCAGCAGCTTAGGCGGCCAAGCGGGCTATGGCTACACCTTC
. TRBJ2-2 12 . TRBV7-9 CASSSLYGELFF TGTGCCAGCAGCTCCTTATACGGGGAGCTGTTTTTT
. TRBJ1-6 13 . TRBV10-2 CASVEGADSPLHF TGCGCCAGTGTCGAGGGTGCTGATTCACCCCTCCACTTT
. TRBJ2-1 15 . TRBV5-1 CASSPQGGAYNEQFF TGCGCCAGCAGCCCCCAAGGCGGGGCTTACAATGAGCAGTTCTTC
. TRBJ1-4 15 TRBD1 TRBV10-3 CAISVTGGANEKLFF TGTGCCATCAGTGTTACAGGGGGCGCGAATGAAAAACTGTTTTTT
few TRBJ2-5 14 . TRBV5-1 CASSFSGGSETQYF TGCGCCAGCAGCTTCTCTGGGGGGTCAGAGACCCAGTACTTC
many TRBJ1-5 13 . TRBV4-3 CASSQQVLQPQHF TGCGCCAGCAGCCAGCAGGTTTTGCAGCCCCAGCATTTT
. TRBJ2-1 15 TRBD2 TRBV4-1 CASSQVAGGLNEQFF TGCGCCAGCAGCCAAGTGGCGGGAGGGCTCAATGAGCAGTTCTTC
once TRBJ2-7 14 . TRBV7-9 CASSLSLGGYEQYF TGTGCCAGCAGCTTAAGCCTAGGTGGCTACGAGCAGTACTTC
. TRBJ2-7 18 . TRBV21-1 CASSKIHPGLTITYEQYF TGTGCCAGCAGCAAAATTCATCCGGGTCTCACTATTACCTACGAGCAGTACTTC
. TRBJ1-5 16 . TRBV5-6 CASSCELGEARQPQHF TGTGCCAGCAGCTGCGAGTTGGGAGAAGCAAGGCAGCCCCAGCATTTT
. TRBJ1-2 14 . TRBV18 CASSPDLANYGYTF TGTGCCAGCTCACCAGATTTAGCTAACTATGGCTACACCTTC
. TRBJ1-2 14 TRBD1 TRBV30 CAWSVAGGSDGYTF TGTGCCTGGAGTGTGGCAGGGGGCTCGGATGGCTACACCTTC
few TRBJ2-5 16 TRBD1 TRBV5-1 CASSLGGTGVRETQYF TGCGCCAGCAGCTTGGGAGGGACAGGGGTTCGAGAGACCCAGTACTTC
. TRBJ1-2 12 TRBD1 TRBV29-1 CSVNRGLDGYTF TGCAGCGTGAACAGGGGGCTTGATGGCTACACCTTC
. TRBJ2-3 17 TRBD2 TRBV4-1 CASSGGSVGRGFDTQYF TGCGCCAGCAGTGGGGGATCTGTCGGGAGGGGTTTCGATACGCAGTATTTT
. TRBJ1-1 14 . TRBV5-1 CASSPGDESTEAFF TGCGCCAGCAGCCCCGGGGATGAATCCACTGAAGCTTTCTTT
. TRBJ2-3 14 TRBD1 TRBV9 CASSGTGDTDTQYF TGTGCCAGCAGCGGGACAGGGGACACAGATACGCAGTATTTT
. TRBJ1-1 14 . TRBV29-1 CSVVPSVLVTEAFF TGCAGCGTTGTCCCGAGTGTGTTGGTCACTGAAGCTTTCTTT
few TRBJ2-7 15 . TRBV28 CASSLLQQGLHEQYF TGTGCCAGCAGTTTGCTTCAGCAGGGGTTGCACGAGCAGTACTTC
. TRBJ2-5 14 TRBD2 TRBV6-1 CASRPRLAWETQYF TGTGCCAGCAGGCCACGACTAGCGTGGGAGACCCAGTACTTC
. TRBJ2-3 15 TRBD1 TRBV5-4 CASSRGQGETDTQYF TGTGCCAGCAGCCGAGGACAGGGCGAGACAGATACGCAGTATTTT
. TRBJ1-2 16 TRBD1 TRBV9 CASSDRVGGTNYGYTF TGTGCCAGCAGCGATCGTGTAGGGGGCACTAACTATGGCTACACCTTC
. TRBJ1-5 16 . TRBV5-1 CASSLGGLGGNQPQHF TGCGCCAGCAGCTTGGGCGGGCTGGGCGGCAATCAGCCCCAGCATTTT
. TRBJ2-7 15 TRBD1 TRBV28 CASSSVGQISYEQYF TGTGCCAGCAGTTCCGTGGGACAGATCTCCTACGAGCAGTACTTC